This T cell receptor (beta chain) stems from a study of tumor-infiltrating lymphocytes in primary liver carcinoma. This clonotype was found once. The antigen is undetermined. A much larger clonotype is one base distant, so this may be a read error. Study results and limitations: Tumor-adjacent and tumor-blood pairs shared less of their repertoires than tumor region pairs shared. The difference in top-250-clone fraction between tumors and blood was significant, favoring tumors (p = 0.039).

Synthesis of TCR beta cDNA was carried out from approximately 470 ng total RNA with a constant-region primer. Three nested multiplex PCR rounds, a slightly modified ARM-PCR method, built the TCR beta libraries. One entry per CDR3 protein, called by TCRdb with MiXCR from the multiplex PCR reads. There are about 130,000 distinct CDR3 sequences in the sample; 64% occur only once, and 7% to 10% lies in the top ten. Scientists recovered RNA and DNA together from approximately 20-30 mg of unsorted bulk tissue. Patients had primary liver carcinoma treated by surgical resection. The source is a woman aged 55-70 years with primary liver carcinoma and hepatitis B virus infection. Sequencing input: liver tumor tissue from sampling region 3. The sample's subset: tumor region T3, left-lateral pole.

The CDR3: CASSLVGDGEAFF. CDR3 bases: TGTGCCAGCAGTTTAGTTGGGGATGGTGAAGCTTTCTTT. This chain connects TRBV12-3 or TRBV12-4 to TRBJ1-1; D gene ambiguous. The CDR3 contains 13 residues. V was cut by 1 base and J by 7 bases, with 10 bases left in between.